The rows below give T cell receptor beta chains drawn from one sample of a study of identical twins. Using its own MiXCR run on the 5' RACE reads, TCRdb lists one record per CDR3 protein. The sample records 690,000 or so distinct CDR3 sequences, 8% to 9% being singletons. These data were also filed under a second study, of yellow fever vaccine responses in identical twins.

The specimen sequenced was PBMCs. These receptors were obtained from a woman between 18 and 29 years old in good health. The CDR3 runs from the conserved cysteine through the conserved F or W. A D gene is named only where the DNA matches it firmly. Not every row has a clone size; where given, it reads once, few, many or a size class.

clone_size j_call v_call d_call cdr3_nt cdr3_aa
few TRBJ2-4 TRBV5-1 TRBD1 TGCGCCAGCAGCTTGGGGGACAGGGGGCTGAGCATTCAGTACTTC CASSLGDRGLSIQYF
few TRBJ2-5 TRBV29-1 NA TGCAGTTGGGATGGAGTAACGGGGGAGACCCAGTACTTC CSWDGVTGETQYF
few TRBJ2-5 TRBV20-1 NA TGCAGTGCTAGAGATTCCACAGGTGGGGAGACCCAGTACTTC CSARDSTGGETQYF
many TRBJ2-1 TRBV5-1 TRBD1 TGCGCCAGCAGCCCTGACAGGGTGGGTGAGCAGTTCTTC CASSPDRVGEQFF
many TRBJ2-3 TRBV12-3/TRBV12-4 NA TGTGCCAGCAGTTTAACTGCTCGAGGTACGCAGTATTTT CASSLTARGTQYF
few TRBJ2-1 TRBV6-5 NA TGTGCCAGCAGTTACTCACCCGGCGAGCAGTTCTTC CASSYSPGEQFF
NA TRBJ2-7 TRBV4-1 NA TGCGCCAGCAGCCCGGGGAACCATTACGAGCAGTACTTC CASSPGNHYEQYF
many TRBJ1-5 TRBV7-2 NA TGTGCCAGCAGCACCTTCACTAACCCGCAGCCCCAGCATTTT CASSTFTNPQPQHF
NA TRBJ1-5 TRBV28 TRBD1 TGTGCCAGCAGTTCATCGCTACAGGGGAAGCCCCAGCATTTT CASSSSLQGKPQHF
few TRBJ2-7 TRBV7-2 TRBD2 TGTGCCAGCAGCACGACTAGCGGGACCTACGAGCAGTACTTC CASSTTSGTYEQYF
few TRBJ1-4 TRBV4-2 NA TGTGCCAGCAGCCCAGAAAGTGAAAAACTGTTTTTT CASSPESEKLFF
few TRBJ2-5 TRBV28 NA TGTGCCAGCAGTTTCCTCTCTGGACAGCCGGTAGGAGGGACCCAGTACTTC CASSFLSGQPVGGTQYF
NA TRBJ2-1 TRBV5-1 TRBD2 TGCGCCAGCAGCAGCGGGGGGGCCTTATACAATGAGCAGTTCTTC CASSSGGALYNEQFF
NA TRBJ1-5 TRBV12-3/TRBV12-4 NA TGTGCCAGCAGTTTTTCGGGGACTAATCAGCCCCAGCATTTT CASSFSGTNQPQHF
few TRBJ2-7 TRBV4-1 NA TGCGCCAGCAGCCAAGATCTACTGATCTACGAGCAGTACTTC CASSQDLLIYEQYF
few TRBJ2-3 TRBV9 NA TGTGCCAGCAGCGTGGTAGGGGAAGCCACAGATACGCAGTATTTT CASSVVGEATDTQYF
NA TRBJ1-2 TRBV28 TRBD1 TGTGCCAGCAGACAACCGGGACAGGGTGGGAATGGCTACACCTTC CASRQPGQGGNGYTF
NA TRBJ2-1 TRBV6-5 TRBD2 TGTGCCAGCAGTTACTCTCCGCCGGCGCTAGCGGGATCGAATGAGCAGTTCTTC CASSYSPPALAGSNEQFF
few TRBJ2-1 TRBV11-3 TRBD1 TGTGCCAGCAGCTTGACAGGGGGCCATAGCTACAATGAGCAGTTCTTC CASSLTGGHSYNEQFF
NA TRBJ2-3 TRBV9 NA TGTGCCAGCAGCCTTCAGTGGGGGAGCGATACGCAGTATTTT CASSLQWGSDTQYF
few TRBJ2-7 TRBV20-1 TRBD1 TGCAGTGCTAGAGTTCCCGGGACAGGGATTCACGAGCAGTACTTC CSARVPGTGIHEQYF
few TRBJ2-1 TRBV20-1 TRBD2 TGCAGTGCTACGCCTATCCCGGGACTAGCGGGGGGGCGGAATGAGCAGTTCTTC CSATPIPGLAGGRNEQFF